The 9 T cell receptor beta chains reported below all come from one sample, sequenced in a study of control samples from healthy donors and cancer patients. The assay was immunoSEQ multiplex PCR, and TCRdb's table has in-frame clones only and misses some. Here the sample spans approximately 76,000 clones, about 79% being singletons. The sequencing input was PBMCs. The receptors were sampled from a man in his 60s with head and neck cancer.

The chain employs TRBV7-9 and TRBJ1-6; 7 nucleotides agree with TRBD1. J lost 7 bases, V lost 2 bases, and 5 bases had no gene match. The V gene's germline CDR1 is SEHNR and CDR2 FQNEAQ (reference sequence). The CDR3 runs to 15 residues. CDR3 bases: TGTGCCAGCAGCTTATCCTCAGGGGGAAATTCACCCCTCCACTTT. It translates to CASSLSSGGNSPLHF.

The chain links TRBV30 to TRBJ1-6; 9 nucleotides agree with TRBD1. The CDR3 sequence is 13 residues long. V gave up 5 bases and J gave up 10 bases; unmatched junction bases: 6. Germline CDR1 reads GTSNPN; CDR2 reads SVGIG (reference sequence). CDR3 DNA sequence: TGTGCCTGGGGAGGGACAGGGATCTCACCCCTCCACTTT. It yields the protein CAWGGTGISPLHF.

This chain joins TRBV5-4 and TRBJ2-5, with 12 bases matching TRBD1. The CDR3 is 16 amino acids. The germline V gene encodes CDR1 SGHNT and CDR2 YYREEE (reference sequence). After removal of 4 bases from V and 4 bases from J, the junction contained 8 bases not matched to a gene. In nucleotides, the CDR3 is TGTGCCAGCAGCCCGCTTGGGACAGGGGGCCGAGAGACCCAGTACTTC. This gives the protein CASSPLGTGGRETQYF.

The chain joins TRBV7-9 to TRBJ1-2, with 7 bases lining up with TRBD1. The V gene end was trimmed by 3 bases and the J gene end by 7 bases; junction bases not matched to a gene: 8. The CDR3 is made up of 14 amino acids. Per germline, CDR1 SEHNR and CDR2 FQNEAQ (reference sequence). This CDR3 reads CASSFGAGGRGYTF. The CDR3 bases are TGTGCCAGCAGCTTCGGGGCAGGGGGACGTGGCTACACCTTC.

The J gene is TRBJ1-5, the V gene TRBV27, with TRBD1 matching over 9 bases. Trimming took 6 bases from V and 1 from J; bases not matched to a gene: 13. Germline lookup yields CDR1 MNHEY and CDR2 SMNVEV (reference sequence). CDR3 size: 18 residues. The CDR3 DNA reads as TGTGCCAGCAGCCCCGGGACAGGGTTTAAGAGGAGCAATCAGCCCCAGCATTTT. Translated, it gives CASSPGTGFKRSNQPQHF.

The sample holds one count of this clone. The chain recombines TRBV6-2 or TRBV6-3 with TRBJ1-5; 8 bases align to TRBD1. The ends lost 4 bases at V and 5 bases at J; junction bases unmatched: 10. Germline CDR1 MNHEY, CDR2 SVGEGT. CDR3 length: 16 amino acids. CDR3 in DNA: TGTGCCAGCAGTTTGAGTCGACAGGGGAACTATCAGCCCCAGCATTTT. Residues: CASSLSRQGNYQPQHF.

The chain is built from TRBV5-4 and TRBJ2-3; 7 nucleotides align to TRBD2. CDR1 is SGHNT and CDR2 is YYREEE in the germline V gene (reference sequence). The CDR3 is made up of 15 amino acids. The V and J ends lost 4 bases and 0 bases, in that order; junction bases with no gene match: 5. The DNA of the CDR3 is TGTGCCAGCAGCATCTGGCGGGGGAGCACAGATACGCAGTATTTT. Protein: CASSIWRGSTDTQYF. Using reference TRBV5-4 and TRBJ2-3 for the parts outside the CDR3, the full variable domain is ETGVTQSPTHLIKTRGQQVTLRCSSQSGHNTVSWYQQALGQGPQFIFQYYREEENGRGNFPPRFSGLQFPNYSSELNVNALELDDSALYLCASSIWRGSTDTQYFGPGTRLTVL.

V usage is TRBV5-4 and J usage is TRBJ2-7; 12 bases are shared with TRBD1. The germline gives CDR1 SGHNT, CDR2 YYREEE (reference sequence). The V and J ends lost 3 bases and 0 bases, in that order; junction bases with no gene match: 10. CDR3 size: 18 residues. This chain's CDR3 is CASSSKGGTGGPSYEQYF. The CDR3 coding sequence is TGTGCCAGCAGCTCGAAAGGCGGGACAGGGGGCCCCTCCTACGAGCAGTACTTC.

V and J are TRBV6-2 or TRBV6-3 and TRBJ1-1; possible D gene TRBD1, 6 bases. Germline CDR1 reads MNHEY; CDR2 reads SVGEGT. V lost 1 base, J lost 8 bases, and 11 bases lay in between. The CDR3 totals 13 residues. This CDR3 reads CASSYYPGEEAFF. The CDR3 region has the DNA TGTGCCAGCAGTTACTACCCAGGGGAGGAAGCTTTCTTT.